The T cell receptor beta chain under discussion was sequenced for a study of cytomegalovirus exposure and HLA in healthy donors. Study results and limitations: The study reported that TCR beta sequences accurately predicted HLA-A and HLA-B alleles in most subjects. Within a later analysis, the majority of CMV-associated TCR beta chains appeared HLA-restricted. According to the study, 160 or so TCR beta chains were cytomegalovirus-associated.

This cohort consisted of healthy bone marrow donors. The V end was cut by 6 bases, the J end by 7 bases, with 13 bases between. This CDR3 has 13 residues. The V gene's germline CDR1 is MNHNY and CDR2 SVGAGI (reference sequence). A word on this clone: Its specificity is not known.

This PCR relied on a set of 60 Vbeta primers and 13 Jbeta primers. The repertoire was sequenced with immunoSEQ multiplex PCR; TCRdb's copy has only in-frame clones and lacks some. The table records roughly 80,000 clones, 65% to 85% of them present only once. The chain has TRBV6-6 and TRBJ1-5, with TRBD1 as a possible D gene (6 bases). Sequencing was done on a sample of PBMCs. The sequence was collected from a man in his sixties in good health and CMV-seropositive. CDR3 nucleotides: TGTGCCAGCAGCCCCACAGGGACCCAGCCCCAGCATTTT. This gives the protein CASSPTGTQPQHF.